The entry below gives a single T cell receptor beta chain sequence along with its context. After template switching added a universal primer site, the resulting cDNA carried unique molecular identifiers. A single record per CDR3 protein comes from TCRdb applying MiXCR to the 5' RACE reads. Found here are 550,000 to 700,000 distinct CDR3 sequences, around a tenth of them singletons; the top ten hold roughly 3%. The entry originates in a study of identical twins. All donors comprised healthy Caucasians. The data were also submitted as part of a second study, on yellow fever vaccine responses in identical twins. This second study notes: Vaccine-induced T cell responses in twins were reportedly observed to appear partly convergent, partly personalized.

The sample was PBMCs. This clonotype was obtained from a woman aged 18-35 years in good health.

CDR3 DNA sequence: TGTGCCTGGAGTGTACTTGGGGGCACTGAAGCTTTCTTT. Its translation is CAWSVLGGTEAFF. This rearrangement joins TRBV30 to TRBJ1-1, with D possibly being TRBD1 (5 bases). The ends were cut back, 0 bases at V and 4 bases at J, with 9 bases in the middle. The CDR3 is 13 amino acids. Germline V gene data show CDR1 as GTSNPN and CDR2 as SVGIG (reference sequence).